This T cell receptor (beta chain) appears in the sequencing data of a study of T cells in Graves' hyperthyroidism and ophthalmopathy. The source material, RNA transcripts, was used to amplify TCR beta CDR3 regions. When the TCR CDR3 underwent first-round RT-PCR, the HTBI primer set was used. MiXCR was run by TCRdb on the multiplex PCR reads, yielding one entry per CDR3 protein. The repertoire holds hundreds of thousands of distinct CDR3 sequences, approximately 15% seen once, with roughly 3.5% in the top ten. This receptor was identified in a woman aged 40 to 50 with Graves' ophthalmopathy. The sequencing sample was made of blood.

CDR3 loop: CASSEIVLGTGQADTQYF. DNA for the CDR3: TGCGCCAGCAGTGAGATCGTGTTGGGTACGGGGCAGGCAGATACGCAGTATTTT. This chain links TRBV10-2 with TRBJ2-3; D might be TRBD1 or TRBD2, each matching 5 bases. CDR1 and CDR2 (germline): WSHSY, SAAADI. The CDR3 has 18 residues. Trimming pared 2 bases from V and 4 bases from J, leaving 22 bases between.